This entry lists 19 T cell receptor beta chains sequenced from one sample in a study of blood T cell repertoires in COVID-19. Profiled with immunoSEQ multiplex PCR; TCRdb holds only in-frame clones, not every one. The sample yields about 210,000 clones, 70% to 85% seen once. Source material: peripheral blood. The receptors here all came from a man aged 40-55 years who had recovered from COVID-19.

This clone was detected once. The chain employs TRBV10-3 and TRBJ2-2; D is uncertain. Germline V lookup: CDR1 ENHRY, CDR2 SYGVKD. The CDR3 is made up of 14 amino acids. V dropped 2 bases and J dropped 3 bases, with 7 bases sitting between them. This CDR3 reads CAISEEAYTGELFF. CDR3 DNA sequence: TGTGCCATCAGTGAGGAGGCCTACACCGGGGAGCTGTTTTTT.

V gene TRBV10-3 combines with J gene TRBJ1-3, with 7 nucleotides matching TRBD1. Trimming cost V 3 bases and J 9 bases; bases outside gene matches: 14. CDR1 and CDR2 (germline): ENHRY, SYGVKD. The CDR3 has 16 amino acids. As DNA, the CDR3 is TGTGCCATCAGTGAACCTGGGACAGCCGGTGGAGGCACCATATATTTT. Translation gives CAISEPGTAGGGTIYF.

The rearrangement uses TRBV5-6 and TRBJ2-7; 8 bases are shared with TRBD2. The CDR3 covers 15 residues. J was trimmed by 7 bases and V by 4 bases; bases with no gene match: 13. Per germline, CDR1 SGHDT and CDR2 YYEEEE. CDR3 loop: CASSPATSPGGEQYF. DNA of the CDR3: TGTGCCAGCAGCCCGGCGACTAGCCCGGGGGGGGAGCAGTACTTC.

V is TRBV21-1 and J is TRBJ1-5; the D call of TRBD1 is as the table states it, not checked on the DNA. TRBV21-1 is reported as a pseudogene. This CDR3 is built from 19 residues. The CDR3 is CASSSFSDRGPLSNQPQHF. In DNA form, the CDR3 reads TGTGCCAGCAGCAGTTTTTCGGACAGGGGGCCCCTTAGCAATCAGCCCCAGCATTTT.

Only a few counts were recorded for this clone. CDR3 DNA: TGTGCCAGTAGTATCAGGGCCAATTCACCCCTCCACTTT. As protein: CASSIRANSPLHF. The genes are TRBV19 and TRBJ1-6, with D possibly TRBD1 on 5 matching bases. With 3 bases removed from V and 7 bases from J, the gap between germline ends came to 7 bases. The CDR3 extends over 13 amino acids. In germline, CDR1 is LNHDA, CDR2 SQIVND (reference sequence). Combining the CDR3 with reference TRBV19 and TRBJ1-6 gives the whole variable domain DGGITQSPKYLFRKEGQNVTLSCEQNLNHDAMYWYRQDPGQGLRLIYYSQIVNDFQKGDIAEGYSVSREKKESFPLTVTSAQKNPTAFYLCASSIRANSPLHFGNGTRLTVT.

Regarding this clone: At one of its ends the junction is not consistent with the germline gene, which may arise from a read error. The V call is TRBV19, the J call TRBJ1-2; TRBD1 agrees at 9 bases. CDR3 length equals 14 residues. Germline loops: CDR1 LNHDA, CDR2 SQIVND (reference sequence). The CDR3 here is CASNIPGQGSGYTF. CDR3 in DNA: TGTGCCAGTAATATACCGGGACAGGGTAGTGGCTACACCTTC. Looking up the rest from reference TRBV19 and TRBJ1-2 gives the full variable domain: DGGITQSPKYLFRKEGQNVTLSCEQNLNHDAMYWYRQDPGQGLRLIYYSQIVNDFQKGDIAEGYSVSREKKESFPLTVTSAQKNPTAFYLCASNIPGQGSGYTFGSGTRLTVV.

In its sample, this clone was seen once. The rearrangement uses TRBV6-2 or TRBV6-3 and TRBJ2-5; 7 nucleotides agree with TRBD2. With V trimmed by 2 bases and J by 0 bases, 9 bases remained unmatched. Germline assignment: CDR1 MNHEY and CDR2 SVGEGT. The CDR3 sequence is 17 residues long. Here the CDR3 reads CASSYGQGTTYQETQYF. CDR3 DNA sequence: TGTGCCAGCAGTTACGGTCAAGGGACTACGTACCAAGAGACCCAGTACTTC.

The chain joins TRBV4-1 to TRBJ1-1; perhaps TRBD1 as D (6 bases). From germline, CDR1 is MGHRA and CDR2 YSYEKL. V was cut by 2 bases and J by 1 base, with 8 bases left in between. The CDR3 loop spans 14 amino acids. Here the CDR3 reads CASSQIQGNTEAFF. The CDR3 DNA reads TGCGCCAGCAGCCAAATACAGGGGAACACTGAAGCTTTCTTT.

The genes are TRBV27 and TRBJ2-1; no firm D call. V lost 7 bases to trimming and J lost 0 bases, with 13 bases between them. The CDR3 runs 15 residues. Germline CDR1 is MNHEY and CDR2 is SMNVEV (reference sequence). CDR3 coding DNA: TGTGCCAGCACCGGTGCGCCGAGCTCCTACAATGAGCAGTTCTTC. Translating gives CASTGAPSSYNEQFF.

The V call is TRBV2, the J call TRBJ2-1; tentative D call: TRBD1 (5 bases). The CDR3 covers 15 residues. V dropped 4 bases and J dropped 8 bases, with 18 bases sitting between them. Germline assignment: CDR1 SNHLY and CDR2 FYNNEI. The CDR3 spells CASSGPIGVRDEQFF. The CDR3 DNA sequence: TGTGCCAGCAGTGGACCGATTGGGGTCAGGGATGAGCAGTTCTTC.

The rearrangement links TRBV19 to TRBJ1-6; D gene uncertain. V lost 2 bases to trimming and J lost 7 bases, with 9 bases between them. Germline V lookup: CDR1 LNHDA, CDR2 SQIVND (reference sequence). The CDR3 runs to 14 residues. CDR3 residues: CASSIREENSPLHF. CDR3 coding DNA: TGTGCCAGTAGTATACGGGAGGAAAATTCACCCCTCCACTTT.

This clone occurred a few times. The chain links TRBV6-6 to TRBJ1-1, with TRBD1 as a possible D gene (5 bases). V dropped 7 bases and J dropped 1 base, with 16 bases sitting between them. In germline, CDR1 is MNHNY, CDR2 SVGAGI (reference sequence). The CDR3 covers 15 residues. DNA for the CDR3: TGTGCCAGCACGGGTCAGGGCAGACAGAACACTGAAGCTTTCTTT. It is translated as CASTGQGRQNTEAFF.

V is TRBV10-2 and J is TRBJ2-7, with D perhaps matching TRBD2 (5 bases). The V end lost 3 bases, the J end lost 5 bases, and 11 bases lay between the germline ends. CDR3 length equals 13 residues. Germline CDR1 WSHSY, CDR2 SAAADI. CDR3 loop: CASSDPSSDEQYF. DNA for the CDR3: TGCGCCAGCAGTGACCCTAGCAGCGACGAGCAGTACTTC.

The chain is built from TRBV6-2 or TRBV6-3 and TRBJ2-7; D possibly corresponds to TRBD2 (6 bases). Germline V gene sequence: CDR1 MNHEY, CDR2 SVGEGT. The CDR3 covers 14 residues. Trimming pared 2 bases from V and 4 bases from J, leaving 12 bases between. The CDR3 DNA is TGTGCCAGCAGTTACACGATCGGGGGTTACGAGCAGTACTTC. Translation gives CASSYTIGGYEQYF.

This sequence joins TRBV27 and TRBJ2-3; 7 nucleotides match TRBD1. The V gene's germline CDR1 is MNHEY and CDR2 SMNVEV (reference sequence). This CDR3 contains 17 residues. V was pared by 3 bases and J by 4 bases, with 13 bases of the junction left unmatched. CDR3 protein: CASSFLDRVVGPDTQYF. DNA for the CDR3: TGTGCCAGCAGTTTCCTAGACAGGGTTGTAGGGCCAGATACGCAGTATTTT.

The chain uses TRBV18 and TRBJ1-2, with TRBD1 identical over 9 bases. CDR3 size: 17 residues. J was trimmed by 4 bases and V by 3 bases; bases with no gene match: 12. Germline CDR1 is KGHSH and CDR2 is LQKENI. CDR3 in amino acids: CASSPRDRANVGYGYTF. The CDR3 DNA reads TGTGCCAGCTCACCCCGGGACAGGGCCAATGTGGGCTATGGCTACACCTTC.

This clone was recorded at least ten times. The chain carries TRBV10-1 and TRBJ1-2; D is unresolved. CDR1 and CDR2 from the germline V gene are WNHNN and SYGVQD (reference sequence). Trimming removed 7 bases at V and 4 bases at J, with 13 bases between. This CDR3 has 13 residues. CDR3 in amino acids: CASTLLPGYGYTF. CDR3 DNA: TGCGCCAGCACTCTGCTGCCAGGCTATGGCTACACCTTC.

About this clone: The junction does not match germline at one end; this may be a read error. This chain connects TRBV3-1 (or the pseudogene TRBV3-2) to TRBJ2-2; 9 bases align to TRBD1. Per the germline V gene, CDR1 is LGHDT and CDR2 is YNNKEL (reference sequence). CDR3 length equals 14 residues. The CDR3 DNA reads TGTGCCAGCAGCCAAGAACGGACGACAGGGGGGCTGTTTTTT. Amino acids: CASSQERTTGGLFF.

V and J are TRBV4-3 and TRBJ1-1, with unresolved D. Trimming removed 1 base at V and 7 bases at J, with 10 bases between. Germline-derived CDR1 and CDR2 are LGHNA and YSLEER. The CDR3 is 13 residues long. CDR3: CASSQVGVNEAFF. CDR3 nucleotides: TGCGCCAGCAGCCAAGTAGGAGTTAATGAAGCTTTCTTT.